The 15 T cell receptor beta chains reported below all come from one sample, sequenced in a study of shared clonotypes between healthy human individuals. Clones were sequenced by immunoSEQ multiplex PCR, and TCRdb holds only the in-frame ones, with some missing. The data hold 2 million to 2.5 million clones, with 85% to 95% observed a single time. The source material was naive CD4+ T cells from PBMCs. Subset specified: CD45RA+ positively selected. The source of these receptors is a man aged 18 to 29 in good health. Some clones in this sample may be carry-over from other donors' samples.

The chain has TRBV14 and TRBJ2-2, with D perhaps matching TRBD1 (6 bases). The CDR3 has 15 amino acids. The germline V and J ends were trimmed by 4 bases and 5 bases, with 14 bases remaining between them. The germline gives CDR1 SGHDN, CDR2 FVKESK. The CDR3 region is CASSPQTGITGELFF. The CDR3 DNA is TGTGCCAGCAGCCCACAAACAGGGATTACCGGGGAGCTGTTTTTT.

The chain carries TRBV9 and TRBJ2-1, with D hard to call. CDR1 and CDR2 (germline): SGDLS, YYNGEE. Trimming left V 4 bases short and J 3 bases short, with 20 bases between. The CDR3 is 17 amino acids. The CDR3 sequence is CASSPRSFRSDYNEQFF. The CDR3 region has the DNA TGTGCCAGCAGCCCTCGTAGTTTCCGGAGCGACTACAATGAGCAGTTCTTC.

The chain uses TRBV25-1 and TRBJ2-1; perhaps D is TRBD1 or TRBD2 (5 bases each). Germline CDR1 and CDR2: MGHDK and SYGVNS. V was pared by 3 bases and J by 8 bases, with 17 bases between. The CDR3 has 15 amino acids. For the CDR3, the DNA is TGTGCCAGCAGTGATTGGTGGGGACCCCCAGATGAGCAGTTCTTC. Translating it yields CASSDWWGPPDEQFF. The variable domain in full, completed from reference TRBV25-1 and TRBJ2-1, reads EADIYQTPRYLVIGTGKKITLECSQTMGHDKMYWYQQDPGMELHLIHYSYGVNSTEKGDLSSESTVSRIRTEHFPLTLESARPSHTSQYLCASSDWWGPPDEQFFGPGTRLTVL.

The chain links TRBV9 to TRBJ2-1; TRBD1 matches at 8 bases. V lost 3 bases, J lost 2 bases, and 4 bases stayed unmatched. Per the germline V gene, CDR1 is SGDLS and CDR2 is YYNGEE. The CDR3 extends over 15 amino acids. CDR3 in DNA: TGTGCCAGCAGCGCAGGGGGCGAGGCCTACAATGAGCAGTTCTTC. Protein: CASSAGGEAYNEQFF.

This sequence joins TRBV11-2 and TRBJ2-3; no clear D gene. This CDR3 has 16 residues. Germline assignment: CDR1 SGHAT and CDR2 FQNNGV. V was shortened by 2 bases and J by 5 bases, with 17 bases between the two germline ends. The CDR3 DNA reads as TGTGCCAGCAGCTTATGGCAGGTCCTCGGCCGAGATACGCAGTATTTT. It encodes CASSLWQVLGRDTQYF.

The chain has TRBV19 and TRBJ1-5; D is ambiguous. Germline CDR1 is LNHDA and CDR2 is SQIVND (reference sequence). CDR3 size: 16 residues. V lost 5 bases and J 0 bases, leaving 14 bases between the germline ends. The CDR3 is CASSADWTHSNQPQHF. The CDR3 DNA follows: TGTGCCAGTAGTGCCGACTGGACTCATAGCAATCAGCCCCAGCATTTT.

This chain uses TRBV18 with TRBJ1-3, with TRBD1 matching 7 bases. This CDR3 region has 13 residues. Trimming cost V 4 bases and J 11 bases; bases outside gene matches: 8. Germline V gives CDR1 KGHSH, CDR2 LQKENI. The CDR3 protein is CASSRDSHRAIYF. For the CDR3, the DNA is TGTGCCAGCTCACGGGACAGTCACAGAGCCATATATTTT.

V usage is TRBV27 and J usage is TRBJ2-1; TRBD2 matches 11 bases. V gave up 6 bases and J gave up 6 bases; unmatched junction bases: 1. This CDR3 contains 13 residues. Germline V CDR1 and CDR2: MNHEY, SMNVEV (reference sequence). CDR3 residues: CASSLAGGNEQFF. The CDR3 coding sequence is TGTGCCAGCAGCCTAGCGGGAGGCAATGAGCAGTTCTTC.

The chain has TRBV5-1 and TRBJ2-7; the match to TRBD2 covers 8 bases. V was pared by 2 bases and J by 3 bases, with 10 bases of the junction left unmatched. From germline, CDR1 is SGHRS and CDR2 YFSETQ. This CDR3 is built from 16 residues. The DNA of the CDR3 is TGCGCCAGCAGCTTACCTGCGGGAGGCGTGAGCTACGAGCAGTACTTC. Translation: CASSLPAGGVSYEQYF.

The genes are TRBV7-2 and TRBJ2-2; D gene uncertain. This CDR3 region has 16 residues. Germline V gene data show CDR1 as SGHTA and CDR2 as FQGNSA. Trimming removed 1 base at V and 0 bases at J, with 9 bases between. For the CDR3, the DNA is TGTGCCAGCAGCTTAGTAAGGGCAGCGAACACCGGGGAGCTGTTTTTT. Translating gives CASSLVRAANTGELFF.

V is TRBV28 and J is TRBJ2-1; D perhaps matches TRBD1 (7 bases). CDR3 length equals 15 residues. V was trimmed by 7 bases and J by 2 bases, leaving 15 bases between them. Germline assignment: CDR1 MDHEN and CDR2 SYDVKM. The CDR3 DNA sequence: TGTGCCAGCACCGGCCAGGGGGGAACCTACAATGAGCAGTTCTTC. Translating it yields CASTGQGGTYNEQFF.

CDR3 DNA sequence: TGTGCCAGCAGCTCCGTCAAGGGGGGGGCAGATACGCAGTATTTT. Protein product: CASSSVKGGADTQYF. The gene calls are TRBV5-4 and TRBJ2-3; maybe TRBD2 (7 bases). From germline, CDR1 is SGHNT and CDR2 YYREEE (reference sequence). V shed 3 bases and J shed 4 bases, with 15 bases lying between them. The CDR3 has 15 residues.

V gene TRBV2 combines with J gene TRBJ1-3; no clear D gene. The V gene lost 5 bases and the J gene lost 4 bases, with 9 bases spanning the gap. In germline, CDR1 is SNHLY, CDR2 FYNNEI. The CDR3 length is 13 residues. The CDR3 reads CASSFGYGNTIYF. Written as DNA, the CDR3 is TGTGCCAGCAGTTTCGGGTACGGAAACACCATATATTTT. Full variable domain (missing parts from reference TRBV2 and TRBJ1-3): EPEVTQTPSHQVTQMGQEVILRCVPISNHLYFYWYRQILGQKVEFLVSFYNNEISEKSEIFDDQFSVERPDGSNFTLKIRSTKLEDSAMYFCASSFGYGNTIYFGEGSWLTVV.

The chain recombines TRBV6-5 with TRBJ2-2; 7 nucleotides line up with TRBD1. CDR1 is MNHEY, CDR2 SVGAGI, per germline. The V gene end was trimmed by 2 bases and the J gene end by 7 bases; junction bases not matched to a gene: 10. The CDR3 consists of 16 residues. CDR3 loop: CASSYTTRGWGGELFF. CDR3 nucleotides: TGTGCCAGCAGTTACACGACCAGGGGGTGGGGCGGGGAGCTGTTTTTT.

This clone was seen more than once but under ten times. The chain combines TRBV6-6 with TRBJ1-1; tentative D call: TRBD1 (5 bases). Germline V gene lookup returns CDR1 MNHNY and CDR2 SVGAGI (reference sequence). Trimming shortened V by 7 bases and J by 4 bases, and 19 bases separated the two germline ends. The CDR3 sequence is 15 residues long. The CDR3 region is CASTDTGTVGTEAFF. The CDR3 DNA is TGTGCCAGCACTGACACCGGGACGGTAGGCACTGAAGCTTTCTTT.